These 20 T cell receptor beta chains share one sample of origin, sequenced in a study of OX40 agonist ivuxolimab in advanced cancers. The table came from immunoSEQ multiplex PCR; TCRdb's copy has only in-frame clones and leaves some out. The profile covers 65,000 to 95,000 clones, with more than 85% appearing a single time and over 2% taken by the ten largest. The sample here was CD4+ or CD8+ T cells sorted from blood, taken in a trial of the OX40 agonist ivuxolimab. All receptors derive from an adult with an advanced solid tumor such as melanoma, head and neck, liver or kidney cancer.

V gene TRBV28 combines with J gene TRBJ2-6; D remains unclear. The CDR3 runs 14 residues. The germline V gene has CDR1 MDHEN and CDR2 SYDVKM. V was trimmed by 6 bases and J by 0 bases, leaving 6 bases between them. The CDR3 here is CASSPTSGANVLTF. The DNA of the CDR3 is TGTGCCAGCAGCCCCACCTCTGGGGCCAACGTCCTGACTTTC.

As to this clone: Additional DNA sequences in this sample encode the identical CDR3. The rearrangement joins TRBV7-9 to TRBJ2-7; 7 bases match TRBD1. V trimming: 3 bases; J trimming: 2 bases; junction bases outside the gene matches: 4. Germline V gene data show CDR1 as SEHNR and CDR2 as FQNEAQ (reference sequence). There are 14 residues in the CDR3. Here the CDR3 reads CASSFSQGAYEQYF. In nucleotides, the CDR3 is TGTGCCAGCAGCTTTAGTCAGGGGGCCTACGAGCAGTACTTC.

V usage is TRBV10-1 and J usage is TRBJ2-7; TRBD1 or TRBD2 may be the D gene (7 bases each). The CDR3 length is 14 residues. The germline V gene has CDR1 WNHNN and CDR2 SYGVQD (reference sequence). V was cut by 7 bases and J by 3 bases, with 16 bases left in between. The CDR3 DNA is TGCGCCAGCACTCGCCAGGGGGGGTACTACGAGCAGTACTTC. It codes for CASTRQGGYYEQYF.

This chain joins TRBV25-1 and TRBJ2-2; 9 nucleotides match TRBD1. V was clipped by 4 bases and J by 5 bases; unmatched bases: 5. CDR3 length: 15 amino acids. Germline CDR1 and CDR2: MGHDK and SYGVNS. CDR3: CASSGSQGATGELFF. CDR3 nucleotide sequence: TGTGCCAGCAGTGGGTCACAGGGGGCGACCGGGGAGCTGTTTTTT. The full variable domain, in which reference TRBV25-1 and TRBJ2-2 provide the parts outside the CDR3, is EADIYQTPRYLVIGTGKKITLECSQTMGHDKMYWYQQDPGMELHLIHYSYGVNSTEKGDLSSESTVSRIRTEHFPLTLESARPSHTSQYLCASSGSQGATGELFFGEGSRLTVL.

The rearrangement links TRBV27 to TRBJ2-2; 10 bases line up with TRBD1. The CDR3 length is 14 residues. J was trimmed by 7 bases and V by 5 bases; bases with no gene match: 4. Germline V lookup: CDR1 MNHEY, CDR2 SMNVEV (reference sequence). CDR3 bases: TGTGCCAGCAGTCGGACAGGGGGGATCGGGGAGCTGTTTTTT. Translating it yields CASSRTGGIGELFF.

The CDR3 loop reads CASSMNPPGFNTGELFF. The CDR3 region has the DNA TGTGCCAGTAGTATGAACCCGCCTGGGTTTAACACCGGGGAGCTGTTTTTT. The chain carries TRBV19 and TRBJ2-2; D gene ambiguous. The CDR3 has 17 amino acids. V was cut by 3 bases and J by 2 bases, with 16 bases left in between. Germline V gene data show CDR1 as LNHDA and CDR2 as SQIVND (reference sequence).

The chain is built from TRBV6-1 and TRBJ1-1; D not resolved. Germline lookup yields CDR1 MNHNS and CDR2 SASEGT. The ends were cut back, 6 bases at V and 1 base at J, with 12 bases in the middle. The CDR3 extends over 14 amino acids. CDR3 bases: TGTGCCAGCAGGACGAATCTTGGGAACACTGAAGCTTTCTTT. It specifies CASRTNLGNTEAFF.

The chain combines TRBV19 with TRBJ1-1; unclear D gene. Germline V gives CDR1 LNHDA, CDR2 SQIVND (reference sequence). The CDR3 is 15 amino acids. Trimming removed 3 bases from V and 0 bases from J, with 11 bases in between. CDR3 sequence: CASSIGGRVNTEAFF. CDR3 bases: TGTGCCAGTAGTATCGGCGGGAGGGTGAACACTGAAGCTTTCTTT.

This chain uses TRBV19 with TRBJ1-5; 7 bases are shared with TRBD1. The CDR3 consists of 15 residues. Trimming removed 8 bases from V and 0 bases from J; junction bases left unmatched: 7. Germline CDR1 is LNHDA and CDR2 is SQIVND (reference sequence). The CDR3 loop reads CASREQGYSNQPQHF. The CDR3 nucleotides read TGTGCCAGTCGCGAACAGGGGTATAGCAATCAGCCCCAGCATTTT.

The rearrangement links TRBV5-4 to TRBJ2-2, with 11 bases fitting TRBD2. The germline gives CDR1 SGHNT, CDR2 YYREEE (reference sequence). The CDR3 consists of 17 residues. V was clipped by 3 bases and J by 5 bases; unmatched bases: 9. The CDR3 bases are TGTGCCAGCAGCTATAGCGGGAGGGCCGGTGGGACCGGGGAGCTGTTTTTT. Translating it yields CASSYSGRAGGTGELFF.

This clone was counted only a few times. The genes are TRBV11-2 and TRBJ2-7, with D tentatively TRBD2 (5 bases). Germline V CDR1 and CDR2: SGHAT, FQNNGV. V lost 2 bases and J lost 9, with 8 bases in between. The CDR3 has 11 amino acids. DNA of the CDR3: TGTGCCAGCAGCTTACAAGGAGGGCAGTACTTC. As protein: CASSLQGGQYF.

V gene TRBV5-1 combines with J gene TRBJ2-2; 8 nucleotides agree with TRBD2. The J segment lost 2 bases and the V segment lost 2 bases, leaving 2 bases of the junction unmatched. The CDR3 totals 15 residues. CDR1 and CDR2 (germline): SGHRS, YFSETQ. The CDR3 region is CASSFGLANTGELFF. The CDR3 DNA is TGCGCCAGCAGCTTCGGACTAGCTAACACCGGGGAGCTGTTTTTT.

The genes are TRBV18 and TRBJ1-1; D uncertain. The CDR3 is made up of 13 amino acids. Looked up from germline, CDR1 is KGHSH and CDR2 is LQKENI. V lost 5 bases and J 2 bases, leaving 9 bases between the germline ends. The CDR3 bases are TGTGCCAGCTCAGCCAACCCCAACACTGAAGCTTTCTTT. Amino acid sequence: CASSANPNTEAFF.

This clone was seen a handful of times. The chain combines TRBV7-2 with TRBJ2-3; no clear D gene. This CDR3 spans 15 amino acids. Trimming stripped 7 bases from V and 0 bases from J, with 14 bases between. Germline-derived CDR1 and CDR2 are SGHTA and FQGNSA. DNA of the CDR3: TGTGCCAGCACCCGCCGGTCTGGGAGCACAGATACGCAGTATTTT. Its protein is CASTRRSGSTDTQYF.

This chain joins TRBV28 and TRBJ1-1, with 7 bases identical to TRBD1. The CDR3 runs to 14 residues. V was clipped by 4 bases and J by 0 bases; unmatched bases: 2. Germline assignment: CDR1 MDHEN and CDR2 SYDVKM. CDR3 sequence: CASSYRGLNTEAFF. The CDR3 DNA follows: TGTGCCAGCAGTTACAGGGGATTGAACACTGAAGCTTTCTTT.

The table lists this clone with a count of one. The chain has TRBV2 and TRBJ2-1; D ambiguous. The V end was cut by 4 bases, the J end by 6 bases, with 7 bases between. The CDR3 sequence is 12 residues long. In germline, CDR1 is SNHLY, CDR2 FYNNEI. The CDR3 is CASSALGNEQFF. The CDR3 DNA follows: TGTGCCAGCAGTGCTCTCGGCAATGAGCAGTTCTTC.

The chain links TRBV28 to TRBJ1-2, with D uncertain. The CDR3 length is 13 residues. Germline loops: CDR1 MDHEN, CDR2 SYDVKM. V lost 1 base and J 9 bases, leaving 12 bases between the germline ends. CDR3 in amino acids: CASSLSSAGSYTF. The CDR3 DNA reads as TGTGCCAGCAGTTTATCTTCCGCGGGAAGCTACACCTTC.

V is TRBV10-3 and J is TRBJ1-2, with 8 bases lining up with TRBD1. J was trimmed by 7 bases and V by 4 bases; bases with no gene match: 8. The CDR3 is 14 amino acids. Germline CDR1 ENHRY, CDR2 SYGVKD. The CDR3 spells CAISGGGTGSGYTF. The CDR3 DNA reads TGTGCCATCAGTGGAGGCGGGACAGGTTCTGGCTACACCTTC.

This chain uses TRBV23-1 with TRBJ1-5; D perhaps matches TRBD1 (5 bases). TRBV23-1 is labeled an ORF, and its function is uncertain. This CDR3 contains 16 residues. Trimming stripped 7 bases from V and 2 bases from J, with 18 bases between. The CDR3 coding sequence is TGCGCCAGCACCCCGGGGCCCGGGGAGGGCAATCAGCCCCAGCATTTT. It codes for CASTPGPGEGNQPQHF.

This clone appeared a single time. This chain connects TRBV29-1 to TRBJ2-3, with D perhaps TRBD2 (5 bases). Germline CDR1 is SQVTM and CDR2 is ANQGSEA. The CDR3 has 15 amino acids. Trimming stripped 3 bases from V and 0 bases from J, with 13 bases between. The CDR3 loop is CSVEVGKPSTDTQYF. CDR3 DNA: TGCAGCGTTGAGGTCGGGAAACCTAGCACAGATACGCAGTATTTT.